A selection of T cell receptor beta chains follows, all from one sample in a study of blood T cells in healthy people across ages. TCRdb reprocessed the 5' RACE reads via MiXCR and lists one record per CDR3 protein. The repertoire holds some 1.5 million distinct CDR3 sequences, with roughly 30% as singletons. Material for sequencing was blood. Receptor source: a woman in her twenties or thirties in good health. The CDR3 runs from the conserved cysteine through the conserved F or W. Fields, in order: J gene, D gene, clone size, V gene, CDR3 DNA, CDR3 protein. A D gene is named only where the DNA matches it firmly. For some rows the clone size is stated as once, few or many, or as a class when expanded; others skip it.

j_call: TRBJ2-7; d_call: TRBD2; clone_size: NA; v_call: TRBV6-6; cdr3_nt: TGTGCCAGCAGTTACTCGAGGGCGGGAGGAAGCTACGAGCAGTACTTC; cdr3_aa: CASSYSRAGGSYEQYF
j_call: TRBJ2-5; d_call: NA; clone_size: few; v_call: TRBV10-3; cdr3_nt: TGTGCCATCAGTGAGTCCGGGGCTGGTGACCAAGAGACCCAGTACTTC; cdr3_aa: CAISESGAGDQETQYF
j_call: TRBJ2-1; d_call: TRBD2; clone_size: NA; v_call: TRBV20-1; cdr3_nt: TGCAGTGTCCCAACCCTCATCGGGGGAGGGGACGAGCAGTTCTTC; cdr3_aa: CSVPTLIGGGDEQFF
j_call: TRBJ1-2; d_call: NA; clone_size: NA; v_call: TRBV16; cdr3_nt: TGTGCCAGCAGCCAATCTGAAAGGGTGCGCTACACCTTC; cdr3_aa: CASSQSERVRYTF
j_call: TRBJ2-1; d_call: NA; clone_size: many; v_call: TRBV28; cdr3_nt: TGTGCCAGCAGCTGGGGGGGGCTCAAGGATGAGCAGTTCTTC; cdr3_aa: CASSWGGLKDEQFF
j_call: TRBJ1-2; d_call: NA; clone_size: NA; v_call: TRBV10-3; cdr3_nt: TGTGCCATCAGTGACGGGGGTAACTATGGCTACACCTTC; cdr3_aa: CAISDGGNYGYTF
j_call: TRBJ2-7; d_call: NA; clone_size: few; v_call: TRBV20-1; cdr3_nt: TGCAGTGCTAGACCCTACGAGGCAGCCAATATCTACGAGCAGTACTTC; cdr3_aa: CSARPYEAANIYEQYF
j_call: TRBJ2-1; d_call: NA; clone_size: few; v_call: TRBV20-1; cdr3_nt: TGCAGAACTGAACGCGGGGAGAGCTCCTACAATGAGCAGTTCTTC; cdr3_aa: CRTERGESSYNEQFF
j_call: TRBJ2-1; d_call: NA; clone_size: NA; v_call: TRBV24-1; cdr3_nt: TGTGCCACCAGCGGCGGGGCGAACACCTACAATGAGCAGTTCTTC; cdr3_aa: CATSGGANTYNEQFF
j_call: TRBJ1-1; d_call: NA; clone_size: NA; v_call: TRBV7-9; cdr3_nt: TGTGCCAGCAGCTTAGCGGCGTCCCCTGAAGCTTTCTTT; cdr3_aa: CASSLAASPEAFF
j_call: TRBJ2-1; d_call: NA; clone_size: NA; v_call: TRBV5-1; cdr3_nt: TGCGCCAGCAGCTATAATCCCCAGGGGACTGGCATGGACAATGAGCAGTTCTTC; cdr3_aa: CASSYNPQGTGMDNEQFF
j_call: TRBJ2-1; d_call: NA; clone_size: NA; v_call: TRBV9; cdr3_nt: TGTGCCAGCAGCATCCGGGACTGGGCCTACAATGAGCGGTTCTTC; cdr3_aa: CASSIRDWAYNERFF
j_call: TRBJ2-1; d_call: TRBD2; clone_size: NA; v_call: TRBV29-1; cdr3_nt: TGCAGCGTTGAAGAAACTGGCGGGGGGCGTGAGCAGTTCTTC; cdr3_aa: CSVEETGGGREQFF
j_call: TRBJ2-1; d_call: NA; clone_size: NA; v_call: TRBV9; cdr3_nt: TGTGCCAGCAGCGTAGCAGTAGGGACATCAAACCAGTTCTTC; cdr3_aa: CASSVAVGTSNQFF
j_call: TRBJ1-4; d_call: NA; clone_size: few; v_call: TRBV12-3/TRBV12-4; cdr3_nt: TGTGCCAGCATGACGGCAACTAATGAAAAACTGTTTTTT; cdr3_aa: CASMTATNEKLFF
j_call: TRBJ2-1; d_call: TRBD2; clone_size: NA; v_call: TRBV20-1; cdr3_nt: TGCAGTGCTGCCGAGGACGGGCGGGGGTACCAAGAGACCCAGTTCTTC; cdr3_aa: CSAAEDGRGYQETQFF
j_call: TRBJ2-2; d_call: TRBD2; clone_size: NA; v_call: TRBV4-2; cdr3_nt: TGTGCCAGCAGCCGTAGCGGGGGGGAGGGCACCGGGGAGCTGTTTTTT; cdr3_aa: CASSRSGGEGTGELFF
j_call: TRBJ2-1; d_call: TRBD2; clone_size: many; v_call: TRBV29-1; cdr3_nt: TGCAGCGTTTCCCCCTCGCTAGCGGCCTTCTACAATGAGCAGTTCTTC; cdr3_aa: CSVSPSLAAFYNEQFF
j_call: TRBJ2-1; d_call: NA; clone_size: NA; v_call: TRBV24-1; cdr3_nt: TGTGCCACCAGTGATTCGCAAATAGTGTTGGGGGGCACCACGGATGAGCAGTTCTTC; cdr3_aa: CATSDSQIVLGGTTDEQFF
j_call: TRBJ2-7; d_call: TRBD2; clone_size: NA; v_call: TRBV20-1; cdr3_nt: TGCAGTGCTAGAGCTCGGAGCGGGAGTTACAATGAGCAGTACTTC; cdr3_aa: CSARARSGSYNEQYF
j_call: TRBJ2-6; d_call: NA; clone_size: many; v_call: TRBV12-5; cdr3_nt: TGTGCTAGTGGTTTGGTACTGAAGCGTTACGAGCAGGGGGCCAACGTCCTGACTTTC; cdr3_aa: CASGLVLKRYEQGANVLTF
j_call: TRBJ2-5; d_call: NA; clone_size: NA; v_call: TRBV7-2; cdr3_nt: TGTGCCAGCAGCTTAGAAGCCGGGAGAAGAGAGACCCAGTACTTC; cdr3_aa: CASSLEAGRRETQYF
j_call: TRBJ2-7; d_call: NA; clone_size: few; v_call: TRBV5-1; cdr3_nt: TGCGCCAGCAGCTTGGGGTCGACAAGTGTTTACGAGCAGTACTTC; cdr3_aa: CASSLGSTSVYEQYF
j_call: TRBJ2-1; d_call: TRBD2; clone_size: many; v_call: TRBV20-1; cdr3_nt: TGCAGTGCTAGAGATGGGGGACTAGATACTAATGAGCAGTTCTTC; cdr3_aa: CSARDGGLDTNEQFF
j_call: TRBJ2-5; d_call: TRBD1; clone_size: NA; v_call: TRBV6-6; cdr3_nt: TGTGCCAGCAGTTACGCTACAGGGGTTGCCGAGACCCAGTACTTC; cdr3_aa: CASSYATGVAETQYF
j_call: TRBJ2-1; d_call: TRBD2; clone_size: few; v_call: TRBV10-3; cdr3_nt: TGTGCCATCAACGGACTAGCGGGACTGAACAATGAGCAGTTCTTC; cdr3_aa: CAINGLAGLNNEQFF
j_call: TRBJ1-5; d_call: TRBD1; clone_size: NA; v_call: TRBV20-1; cdr3_nt: TGCAGTGCTCCGACAGGGGGGCTCAATCAGCCCCAGCATTTT; cdr3_aa: CSAPTGGLNQPQHF
j_call: TRBJ2-3; d_call: NA; clone_size: NA; v_call: TRBV5-1; cdr3_nt: TGCGCCAGCGCCCTTGAACTACAGGGATCAGATACGCAGTATTTT; cdr3_aa: CASALELQGSDTQYF
j_call: TRBJ2-7; d_call: TRBD2; clone_size: NA; v_call: TRBV11-2; cdr3_nt: TGTGCCAGCAGCAAATATTTACCCGGGGCTAGCGGGGTTCCAACCGAGCAGTACTTC; cdr3_aa: CASSKYLPGASGVPTEQYF
j_call: TRBJ1-1; d_call: NA; clone_size: NA; v_call: TRBV7-2; cdr3_nt: TGTGCCAGCAGCTTAATGACCATGAACACTGAAGCTTTCTTT; cdr3_aa: CASSLMTMNTEAFF
j_call: TRBJ2-5; d_call: TRBD2; clone_size: few; v_call: TRBV7-3; cdr3_nt: TGTGCCAGCAGCCTTCTCGGGACTAGCCAGGAGACCCAGTACTTC; cdr3_aa: CASSLLGTSQETQYF
j_call: TRBJ2-3; d_call: NA; clone_size: NA; v_call: TRBV6-1; cdr3_nt: TGTGCCAGCAGTGCGGCAGTAGTGGGAGGTACGCAGTATTTT; cdr3_aa: CASSAAVVGGTQYF
j_call: TRBJ2-7; d_call: NA; clone_size: NA; v_call: TRBV11-2; cdr3_nt: TGTGCCAGCAGCTTAAGCCCAAACAAAAAGACAGGACAGCCAGCCTCCTACGAGCAGTACTTC; cdr3_aa: CASSLSPNKKTGQPASYEQYF
j_call: TRBJ2-5; d_call: NA; clone_size: many; v_call: TRBV7-2; cdr3_nt: TGTGCCAGCAGCCCGGGGGTAACCCAGTACTTC; cdr3_aa: CASSPGVTQYF
j_call: TRBJ2-5; d_call: TRBD2; clone_size: NA; v_call: TRBV6-5; cdr3_nt: TGTGCCAGCAGCCCCTGGGGAGGGGCGCAGGGTACAGAGCAGTACTTC; cdr3_aa: CASSPWGGAQGTEQYF
j_call: TRBJ2-1; d_call: TRBD2; clone_size: few; v_call: TRBV20-1; cdr3_nt: TGCAGTGCCAAACCGGGACTAGCGGGACCCTACAATGAGCAGTTCTTC; cdr3_aa: CSAKPGLAGPYNEQFF
j_call: TRBJ2-1; d_call: NA; clone_size: NA; v_call: TRBV5-1; cdr3_nt: TGCGCCAGCAGCTTGGTCACTGGAATAAGCTCCTACAATGAGCAGTTCTTC; cdr3_aa: CASSLVTGISSYNEQFF
j_call: TRBJ1-4; d_call: TRBD1; clone_size: NA; v_call: TRBV5-1; cdr3_nt: TGCGCCAGCAGCTTGACAGGGACAGTAGAAAAACTGTTTTTT; cdr3_aa: CASSLTGTVEKLFF
j_call: TRBJ2-7; d_call: NA; clone_size: NA; v_call: TRBV5-1; cdr3_nt: TGCGCCAGCAGCTTGGCCTTTGGAGGGACAGAACTAGCCTACGAGCAGTACTTC; cdr3_aa: CASSLAFGGTELAYEQYF
j_call: TRBJ2-2; d_call: NA; clone_size: NA; v_call: TRBV7-2; cdr3_nt: TGTGCCAGCAGCTTCGCACCCATGAACACCGGGGAGCGGTTTTTT; cdr3_aa: CASSFAPMNTGERFF
j_call: TRBJ1-4; d_call: TRBD1; clone_size: many; v_call: TRBV6-5; cdr3_nt: TGTGCCAGCAGTCGACAGGGTCCCGCAACTAATGAAAAACTGTTTTTT; cdr3_aa: CASSRQGPATNEKLFF
j_call: TRBJ2-2; d_call: NA; clone_size: NA; v_call: TRBV6-1; cdr3_nt: TGTGCCAGCAGTGACGGGACATGGGAGAGCAACACCGGGGAGCTGTTTTTT; cdr3_aa: CASSDGTWESNTGELFF
j_call: TRBJ2-1; d_call: TRBD2; clone_size: NA; v_call: TRBV7-2; cdr3_nt: TGTGCCAGCAGCACCGGGGGGACCACCTACAATGAGCAGTTCTTC; cdr3_aa: CASSTGGTTYNEQFF
j_call: TRBJ1-6; d_call: TRBD1; clone_size: many; v_call: TRBV20-1; cdr3_nt: TGCAGTGCAATTGACAGGGGTGATTCACCCCTCCACTTT; cdr3_aa: CSAIDRGDSPLHF
j_call: TRBJ2-7; d_call: TRBD1; clone_size: many; v_call: TRBV7-2; cdr3_nt: TGTGCCAGCAGCTTAAGGGGGACAGGGTCCTACGAGCAGTACTTC; cdr3_aa: CASSLRGTGSYEQYF
j_call: TRBJ1-6; d_call: NA; clone_size: many; v_call: TRBV15; cdr3_nt: TGTGCCACCAGCAGAGATAGGGGTGGTTCACCCCTCCACTTT; cdr3_aa: CATSRDRGGSPLHF
j_call: TRBJ1-3; d_call: NA; clone_size: NA; v_call: TRBV4-1; cdr3_nt: TGCGCCAGCAGCCAAGGACGGCTCTCTGGAAACACCATATATTTT; cdr3_aa: CASSQGRLSGNTIYF
j_call: TRBJ2-3; d_call: TRBD2; clone_size: NA; v_call: TRBV12-3/TRBV12-4; cdr3_nt: TGTGCCAGCAGTTTAATCCTAGCGGGGATCACAGATACGCAGTATTTT; cdr3_aa: CASSLILAGITDTQYF
j_call: TRBJ1-1; d_call: NA; clone_size: many; v_call: TRBV14; cdr3_nt: TGTGCCAGCAGCCAGGGTCGGGACACTGAAGCTTTCTTT; cdr3_aa: CASSQGRDTEAFF
j_call: TRBJ2-4; d_call: NA; clone_size: few; v_call: TRBV6-5; cdr3_nt: TGTGCCAGCAGTAACTACGGGACACGGAATGAGCAGTACTTC; cdr3_aa: CASSNYGTRNEQYF
j_call: TRBJ2-7; d_call: NA; clone_size: few; v_call: TRBV5-1; cdr3_nt: TGCGCCAGCACCCCCACAGGTTTTACCTACGAGCAGTACTTC; cdr3_aa: CASTPTGFTYEQYF
j_call: TRBJ1-1; d_call: TRBD1; clone_size: few; v_call: TRBV5-5; cdr3_nt: TGTGCCAGCAGCTTGTATCAGGGGGCGATCACTGAAGCTTTCTTT; cdr3_aa: CASSLYQGAITEAFF
j_call: TRBJ1-1; d_call: TRBD1; clone_size: few; v_call: TRBV6-1; cdr3_nt: TGTGCCAGCAGTGATGGGTTTGCAGGGGGCACTGAAGCTTTCTTT; cdr3_aa: CASSDGFAGGTEAFF
j_call: TRBJ2-4; d_call: NA; clone_size: many; v_call: TRBV25-1; cdr3_nt: TGTGCCAGCAGTGATCTGGGCGGGGGCATAGCCAAAAACATTCAGTACTTC; cdr3_aa: CASSDLGGGIAKNIQYF
j_call: TRBJ2-7; d_call: TRBD1; clone_size: NA; v_call: TRBV29-1; cdr3_nt: TGCAGCGCTAAGAGACAGGGGGTGAACTCCTACGAGCAGTACTTC; cdr3_aa: CSAKRQGVNSYEQYF
j_call: TRBJ2-1; d_call: TRBD1; clone_size: NA; v_call: TRBV10-3; cdr3_nt: TGTGCCATCAGTGGACAGGGGGCGTTGGTCAATGGGCAGTTCTTC; cdr3_aa: CAISGQGALVNGQFF
j_call: TRBJ1-1; d_call: NA; clone_size: few; v_call: TRBV27; cdr3_nt: TGTGCCAGCAGTTTGAACAGCGGTAACACTGAAGCTTTCTTT; cdr3_aa: CASSLNSGNTEAFF
j_call: TRBJ2-5; d_call: TRBD1; clone_size: NA; v_call: TRBV20-1; cdr3_nt: TGCAGTGCTAGAGACCACAGGGGTCGGGAGACCCAGTACTTC; cdr3_aa: CSARDHRGRETQYF
j_call: TRBJ2-4; d_call: NA; clone_size: many; v_call: TRBV27; cdr3_nt: TGTGCCAGCAGGAGGGCAGGGGGGACTGGAGGCATTCAGTACTTC; cdr3_aa: CASRRAGGTGGIQYF